This is a list of T cell receptor beta chains from one sample in a study of T-cell memory formation after mild COVID-19. Using its own MiXCR run on the 5' RACE reads, TCRdb lists one record per CDR3 protein. In the table there are 400,000 to 550,000 distinct CDR3 sequences, 20% to 30% of which are singletons. The sample was PBMCs or a T cell subset sorted from them (not recorded which). Receptor source: an adult woman who had mild COVID-19 (a few samples of this study predate the infection). Cell type and time point are not known. CDR3s include the opening cysteine and the closing phenylalanine or tryptophan. D genes are given only for firm matches. The listing skips clone size in some rows; elsewhere it reads once, few, many or a size class.

clone_size: few; j_call: TRBJ2-1; v_call: TRBV20-1; d_call: TRBD1; cdr3_aa: CSATWDRVSNEQFF; cdr3_nt: TGCAGTGCGACCTGGGACAGGGTTAGTAATGAGCAGTTCTTC
clone_size: NA; j_call: TRBJ2-6; v_call: TRBV14; d_call: NA; cdr3_aa: CASSQMGGANSGANVLTF; cdr3_nt: TGTGCCAGCAGCCAAATGGGGGGCGCGAACTCTGGGGCCAACGTCCTGACTTTC
clone_size: NA; j_call: TRBJ2-3; v_call: TRBV7-3; d_call: TRBD2; cdr3_aa: CASSVGLAASTDTQYF; cdr3_nt: TGTGCCAGCAGCGTAGGACTAGCGGCAAGCACAGATACGCAGTATTTT
clone_size: few; j_call: TRBJ2-1; v_call: TRBV4-2; d_call: NA; cdr3_aa: CASSQAASVYNEQFF; cdr3_nt: TGTGCCAGCAGCCAAGCGGCTAGCGTATACAATGAGCAGTTCTTC
clone_size: few; j_call: TRBJ2-7; v_call: TRBV7-9; d_call: NA; cdr3_aa: CASSIPTDDYEQYF; cdr3_nt: TGTGCCAGCAGCATACCGACAGATGACTACGAGCAGTACTTC
clone_size: NA; j_call: TRBJ2-7; v_call: TRBV5-1; d_call: NA; cdr3_aa: CASSFPDSSAYEQYF; cdr3_nt: TGCGCCAGCAGCTTCCCTGACAGTTCAGCCTACGAGCAGTACTTC
clone_size: NA; j_call: TRBJ1-6; v_call: TRBV6-1; d_call: TRBD1; cdr3_aa: CASTPGQVVSPLHF; cdr3_nt: TGTGCCAGCACCCCGGGACAGGTCGTTTCACCCCTCCACTTT
clone_size: NA; j_call: TRBJ2-3; v_call: TRBV5-5; d_call: TRBD1; cdr3_aa: CASSLGQGASDTQYF; cdr3_nt: TGTGCCAGCAGCCTCGGACAGGGGGCTTCAGATACGCAGTATTTT
clone_size: NA; j_call: TRBJ2-2; v_call: TRBV12-3/TRBV12-4; d_call: TRBD2; cdr3_aa: CASSGTSGSEPYLGELFF; cdr3_nt: TGTGCCAGCAGTGGGACTAGCGGGAGTGAGCCGTACCTGGGGGAGCTGTTTTTT
clone_size: NA; j_call: TRBJ2-2; v_call: TRBV5-6; d_call: NA; cdr3_aa: CASSSLTWGPDTGELFF; cdr3_nt: TGTGCCAGCAGCTCCCTTACGTGGGGCCCGGACACCGGGGAGCTGTTTTTT
clone_size: once; j_call: TRBJ1-4; v_call: TRBV24-1; d_call: NA; cdr3_aa: CATSDLAGKLFF; cdr3_nt: TGTGCCACCAGTGATTTGGCCGGAAAACTGTTTTTT
clone_size: NA; j_call: TRBJ1-2; v_call: TRBV9; d_call: NA; cdr3_aa: CASSSPGHPAGGYTF; cdr3_nt: TGTGCCAGCAGCTCGCCAGGACACCCGGCGGGAGGCTACACCTTC
clone_size: NA; j_call: TRBJ2-1; v_call: TRBV5-1; d_call: NA; cdr3_aa: CASSLEGISYNEQFF; cdr3_nt: TGCGCCAGCAGCTTGGAAGGCATCTCCTACAATGAGCAGTTCTTC
clone_size: few; j_call: TRBJ2-5; v_call: TRBV5-1; d_call: NA; cdr3_aa: CASSLTVDAQETQYF; cdr3_nt: TGCGCCAGCAGCTTGACAGTGGACGCCCAAGAGACCCAGTACTTC
clone_size: few; j_call: TRBJ2-1; v_call: TRBV11-2; d_call: TRBD2; cdr3_aa: CASSLGLAGVLNEQFF; cdr3_nt: TGTGCCAGCAGCTTAGGACTAGCGGGAGTATTGAATGAGCAGTTCTTC
clone_size: NA; j_call: TRBJ2-7; v_call: TRBV12-3/TRBV12-4; d_call: TRBD2; cdr3_aa: CASGRTSHNYEQYF; cdr3_nt: TGTGCCAGTGGGAGGACTAGCCACAACTACGAGCAGTACTTC
clone_size: NA; j_call: TRBJ1-2; v_call: TRBV7-9; d_call: NA; cdr3_aa: CASSQDRRAYGYTF; cdr3_nt: TGTGCCAGCAGCCAGGACCGGAGGGCCTATGGCTACACCTTC
clone_size: NA; j_call: TRBJ1-6; v_call: TRBV7-9; d_call: NA; cdr3_aa: CASSPQRHLHF; cdr3_nt: TGTGCCAGCAGCCCCCAACGTCACCTCCACTTT
clone_size: NA; j_call: TRBJ1-3; v_call: TRBV12-3/TRBV12-4; d_call: NA; cdr3_aa: CASSQRSGISGNTIYF; cdr3_nt: TGTGCCAGCAGTCAACGCTCTGGTATCTCTGGAAACACCATATATTTT
clone_size: few; j_call: TRBJ2-2; v_call: TRBV5-6; d_call: TRBD1; cdr3_aa: CASSYLTGGLKMRTGELFF; cdr3_nt: TGTGCCAGCAGCTACCTGACAGGGGGCTTGAAAATGCGCACCGGGGAGCTGTTTTTT
clone_size: NA; j_call: TRBJ1-4; v_call: TRBV7-8; d_call: NA; cdr3_aa: CASSPDGWGEKLFF; cdr3_nt: TGTGCCAGCAGCCCCGACGGCTGGGGTGAAAAACTGTTTTTT
clone_size: few; j_call: TRBJ1-5; v_call: TRBV19; d_call: NA; cdr3_aa: CASSTWPRYQPQHF; cdr3_nt: TGTGCCAGTAGTACATGGCCACGTTATCAGCCCCAGCATTTT
clone_size: NA; j_call: TRBJ2-3; v_call: TRBV7-9; d_call: NA; cdr3_aa: CASSFDSAITDTQYF; cdr3_nt: TGTGCCAGCAGTTTCGACAGCGCTATCACAGATACGCAGTATTTT